Presented here are 29 T cell receptor beta chains from one specimen sequenced in a study of cytomegalovirus exposure and HLA in healthy donors. Vbeta (60) and Jbeta (13) primers were used in the PCR. This table comes from immunoSEQ multiplex PCR, and its TCRdb copy is limited to in-frame clones, with some not included. Among about 180,000 clones, about three quarters were seen once, and the ten largest hold around 1.6%. Sequences were obtained from PBMCs. The receptors derive from a man younger than 35 in good health and CMV-seronegative.

The J gene is TRBJ2-3, the V gene TRBV12-1; the listed D gene, TRBD2, was not tested against the DNA. TRBV12-1 is flagged as a pseudogene. CDR3 length equals 14 residues. This chain's CDR3 is CASSSGLRTDTQYF. Written as DNA, the CDR3 is TGTGCCAGCAGCTCAGGACTCCGCACAGATACGCAGTATTTT.

This clone occurred a few times. This rearrangement joins TRBV6-6 to TRBJ2-3, with a possible D match to TRBD2 (6 bases). Per germline, CDR1 MNHNY and CDR2 SVGAGI (reference sequence). CDR3 size: 15 residues. The V end was cut by 6 bases, the J end by 0 bases, with 13 bases between. This CDR3 reads CASSLTRKSTDTQYF. In DNA, the CDR3 is TGTGCCAGCAGCTTGACTAGAAAAAGCACAGATACGCAGTATTTT.

The chain employs TRBV5-6 and TRBJ2-5, with TRBD2 matching 10 bases. The V gene's germline CDR1 is SGHDT and CDR2 YYEEEE. The CDR3 contains 15 residues. Losses at the gene ends were 3 bases for V and 4 bases for J; bases not matched to a gene: 6. The CDR3 region has the DNA TGTGCCAGCAGCTGGCAGCGGGAGGGCGGAGAGACCCAGTACTTC. Translated: CASSWQREGGETQYF.

The chain uses TRBV28 and TRBJ2-7; possible D gene TRBD2, 6 bases. Looked up from germline, CDR1 is MDHEN and CDR2 is SYDVKM. The V end lost 3 bases, the J end lost 5 bases, and 11 bases lay between the germline ends. This CDR3 is 13 amino acids long. DNA of the CDR3: TGTGCCAGCAGTTTCCGGGGGAATGACGAGCAGTACTTC. Translating gives CASSFRGNDEQYF.

The chain carries TRBV13 and TRBJ1-2; 7 bases are a match to TRBD1. Losses at the gene ends were 5 bases for V and 3 bases for J; bases not matched to a gene: 12. Germline CDR1 and CDR2: PRHDT and FYEKMQ (reference sequence). This CDR3 has 16 amino acids. The CDR3 reads CASSPRANGTDYGYTF. DNA of the CDR3: TGTGCCAGCAGCCCCCGGGCGAACGGGACAGACTATGGCTACACCTTC.

The rearrangement links TRBV28 to TRBJ2-5; 8 nucleotides match TRBD2. The V and J ends lost 6 bases and 5 bases, in that order; junction bases with no gene match: 8. From germline, CDR1 is MDHEN and CDR2 SYDVKM. The CDR3 has 14 amino acids. CDR3 DNA sequence: TGTGCCAGCAGCCGGGGGGGGGCCAGGGAGACCCAGTACTTC. Translating gives CASSRGGARETQYF.

The chain uses TRBV5-6 and TRBJ1-5, with 9 bases aligning to TRBD1. This CDR3 is built from 17 residues. Germline-derived CDR1 and CDR2 are SGHDT and YYEEEE. The V gene end was trimmed by 4 bases and the J gene end by 2 bases; junction bases not matched to a gene: 10. The CDR3 DNA follows: TGTGCCAGCAGCCTGGGACAGGGAAGTTTGGGCAATCAGCCCCAGCATTTT. This codes for CASSLGQGSLGNQPQHF.

This clone was observed once. This chain links TRBV28 with TRBJ1-2; D gene ambiguous. Germline CDR1 reads MDHEN; CDR2 reads SYDVKM. The CDR3 sequence is 13 residues long. V dropped 4 bases and J dropped 1 base, with 7 bases sitting between them. CDR3 nucleotides: TGTGCCAGCAGTTCCAACAATAACTATGGCTACACCTTC. Encoded protein: CASSSNNNYGYTF.

V is TRBV4-2 and J is TRBJ2-2; 7 nucleotides align to TRBD2. This CDR3 has 17 amino acids. V was clipped by 3 bases and J by 3 bases; unmatched bases: 10. Per germline, CDR1 LGHNA and CDR2 YNFKEQ. CDR3 residues: CASSHLEVGGYTGELFF. CDR3 sequence (DNA): TGTGCCAGCAGCCACCTGGAAGTCGGGGGGTACACCGGGGAGCTGTTTTTT.

This chain links TRBV5-1 with TRBJ2-2, with D perhaps TRBD2 (6 bases). Germline V lookup: CDR1 SGHRS, CDR2 YFSETQ. With 7 bases removed from V and 0 bases from J, the gap between germline ends came to 10 bases. The CDR3 is made up of 14 amino acids. The CDR3: CASLLAPNTGELFF. The DNA for the CDR3 is TGCGCCAGCCTACTAGCTCCGAACACCGGGGAGCTGTTTTTT.

In regard to this clone: The sample contains more than one DNA sequence encoding this CDR3. The V call is TRBV9, the J call TRBJ2-7, with 7 bases fitting TRBD1. The CDR3 totals 14 residues. Germline CDR1 is SGDLS and CDR2 is YYNGEE. The trim removed 0 bases at V and 2 bases at J, leaving 2 bases unmatched. CDR3 sequence: CASSVGQGPYEQYF. CDR3 in DNA: TGTGCCAGCAGCGTAGGACAGGGCCCCTACGAGCAGTACTTC. The variable domain in full, completed from reference TRBV9 and TRBJ2-7, reads DSGVTQTPKHLITATGQRVTLRCSPRSGDLSVYWYQQSLDQGLQFLIQYYNGEERAKGNILERFSAQQFPDLHSELNLSSLELGDSALYFCASSVGQGPYEQYFGPGTRLTVT.

The chain recombines TRBV29-1 with TRBJ2-7; 13 positions agree with TRBD2. The CDR3 loop spans 14 amino acids. CDR1 is SQVTM and CDR2 is ANQGSEA in the germline V gene. Trimming cost V 6 bases and J 2 bases; bases outside gene matches: 4. The CDR3 here is CSVPGTSGAYEQYF. Written as DNA, the CDR3 is TGCAGCGTCCCCGGGACTAGCGGGGCCTACGAGCAGTACTTC.

The V and J genes are TRBV2 and TRBJ1-2; D unclear. CDR1 SNHLY and CDR2 FYNNEI come from the germline V gene. Trimming took off 3 bases at V and 4 bases at J, with 12 bases between the two ends. CDR3 length: 14 residues. CDR3 residues: CASSEVGLPYGYTF. CDR3 coding DNA: TGTGCCAGCAGTGAGGTTGGCTTACCCTATGGCTACACCTTC.

This rearrangement joins TRBV6-1 to TRBJ2-5, with D tentatively TRBD2 (6 bases). The V and J ends lost 6 bases and 7 bases respectively, with 12 bases between them. This CDR3 is 12 amino acids long. The germline gives CDR1 MNHNS, CDR2 SASEGT. CDR3 nucleotides: TGTGCCAGCAGGGACTACGGTTGGACCCAGTACTTC. Protein product: CASRDYGWTQYF.

V usage is TRBV4-2 and J usage is TRBJ2-5; 10 bases agree with TRBD2. With V trimmed by 4 bases and J by 5 bases, 10 bases remained unmatched. Looked up from germline, CDR1 is LGHNA and CDR2 is YNFKEQ. The length of the CDR3 is 16 residues. The CDR3 DNA reads TGTGCCAGCAGCCTCCACTTAGCGGGAGGTGGGGAGACCCAGTACTTC. This gives the protein CASSLHLAGGGETQYF.

This clone was observed a handful of times. The germline gene is not matched at one end of the junction; a read error may be the cause. The J gene is TRBJ1-2, the V gene TRBV5-6; 7 bases line up with TRBD1. The CDR3 loop spans 15 amino acids. Germline assignment: CDR1 SGHDT and CDR2 YYEEEE. CDR3 loop: CASSLGQSPNYGYTF. As DNA, the CDR3 is TGTGCCAGCAGTTTGGGACAGTCCCCAAACTATGGCTACACCTTC. Supplemented by reference TRBV5-6 and TRBJ1-2, the full variable domain reads DAGVTQSPTHLIKTRGQQVTLRCSPKSGHDTVSWYQQALGQGPQFIFQYYEEEERQRGNFPDRFSGHQFPNYSSELNVNALLLGDSALYLCASSLGQSPNYGYTFGSGTRLTVV.

The chain uses TRBV7-2 and TRBJ2-1, with 12 nucleotides matching TRBD2. V trimming: 5 bases; J trimming: 3 bases; junction bases outside the gene matches: 5. The CDR3 consists of 16 residues. Germline V gives CDR1 SGHTA, CDR2 FQGNSA. CDR3 loop: CASSGLLAGGYNEQFF. Here the CDR3 DNA reads TGTGCCAGCAGCGGACTACTAGCGGGGGGCTACAATGAGCAGTTCTTC.

This clone was observed a single time. The chain couples TRBV7-3 to TRBJ2-3; D is perhaps TRBD2 (6 bases). Germline CDR1 reads SGHTA; CDR2 reads FQGTGA. The CDR3 has 16 residues. V was clipped by 5 bases and J by 0 bases, with 15 bases between them. In nucleotides, the CDR3 is TGTGCCAGCAGCCCTGGGGCGGGGACCAGCACAGATACGCAGTATTTT. It translates to CASSPGAGTSTDTQYF.

This rearrangement joins TRBV4-1 to TRBJ2-3; 9 bases agree with TRBD2. Germline V gene sequence: CDR1 MGHRA, CDR2 YSYEKL. This CDR3 has 16 residues. J was trimmed by 5 bases and V by 3 bases; bases with no gene match: 9. CDR3 residues: CASSQRGGQILDTQYF. As DNA, the CDR3 is TGCGCCAGCAGCCAGCGGGGGGGCCAAATTTTAGATACGCAGTATTTT.

The chain combines TRBV27 with TRBJ2-7; possibly TRBD2 for D (5 bases). Between the trimmed V and J ends, which lost 3 bases and 5 bases, there was a span of 8 bases. CDR1 and CDR2 (germline): MNHEY, SMNVEV (reference sequence). The CDR3 is 12 residues long. The CDR3 spells CASSLVGDEQYF. In DNA form, the CDR3 reads TGTGCCAGCAGTTTGGTGGGAGACGAGCAGTACTTC.

The chain uses TRBV21-1 and TRBJ2-3; the table assigns TRBD2, which was not confirmed against the DNA. TRBV21-1 is listed as a pseudogene. The CDR3 covers 17 residues. In nucleotides, the CDR3 is TGTGCCAGCAGCAAAGCTCGGGTGCGTCCCCCCACAGATACGCAGTATTTT. It is translated as CASSKARVRPPTDTQYF.

V usage is TRBV5-1 and J usage is TRBJ2-2; 10 bases are a match to TRBD2. Germline CDR1 and CDR2: SGHRS and YFSETQ. V was clipped by 1 base and J by 1 base; unmatched bases: 1. The CDR3 totals 16 residues. The DNA of the CDR3 is TGCGCCAGCAGCTTGCCTAGCGGGGGGAACACCGGGGAGCTGTTTTTT. Translation: CASSLPSGGNTGELFF.

A few counts support this clone. The chain joins TRBV28 to TRBJ2-7, with 8 bases matching TRBD1. The germline gives CDR1 MDHEN, CDR2 SYDVKM. The CDR3 length is 15 residues. J was trimmed by 3 bases and V by 5 bases; bases with no gene match: 9. The CDR3 reads CASSGSGTGLYEQYF. The CDR3 region has the DNA TGTGCCAGCAGTGGATCGGGGACAGGACTCTACGAGCAGTACTTC.

CDR3 sequence (DNA): TGTGCCAGCAGCCTCACTAGCGGGTCCTACGAGCAGTACTTC. Its protein product is CASSLTSGSYEQYF. The chain combines TRBV7-3 with TRBJ2-7; the match to TRBD2 covers 9 bases. Germline V gives CDR1 SGHTA, CDR2 FQGTGA. The CDR3 runs to 14 residues. V lost 5 bases and J lost 1; bases outside the gene matches: 3.

The chain couples TRBV21-1 to TRBJ1-1; the table gives TRBD1 as D, unverified against the DNA. TRBV21-1 is shown as a pseudogene. This CDR3 spans 15 amino acids. CDR3 sequence: CASTLHGQGHTEAFF. The CDR3 nucleotides read TGTGCCAGCACCCTACACGGACAGGGGCACACTGAAGCTTTCTTT.

The chain recombines TRBV27 with TRBJ1-2, with 12 positions matching TRBD1. Trimming at V came to 4 bases and at J to 7 bases, leaving 7 bases not matched to a gene. CDR3 size: 15 residues. Germline CDR1 reads MNHEY; CDR2 reads SMNVEV (reference sequence). The DNA of the CDR3 is TGTGCCAGCAGTTCGCTCGGGACAGGGGGCGGTGGCTACACCTTC. It is translated as CASSSLGTGGGGYTF.

The chain couples TRBV5-1 to TRBJ1-2, with D perhaps TRBD1 (6 bases). Germline CDR1 SGHRS, CDR2 YFSETQ. CDR3 length: 17 residues. The V end was cut by 0 bases, the J end by 5 bases, with 20 bases between. As DNA, the CDR3 is TGCGCCAGCAGCTTGGCCCTTAGCAGGGGAGGGGATTATGGCTACACCTTC. Encoded protein: CASSLALSRGGDYGYTF. Combining the CDR3 with reference TRBV5-1 and TRBJ1-2 gives the whole variable domain KAGVTQTPRYLIKTRGQQVTLSCSPISGHRSVSWYQQTPGQGLQFLFEYFSETQRNKGNFPGRFSGRQFSNSRSEMNVSTLELGDSALYLCASSLALSRGGDYGYTFGSGTRLTVV.

About this clone itself: One end of the junction is discordant with germline, which a read error may explain. This sequence joins TRBV28 and TRBJ1-1; TRBD1 matches at 7 bases. CDR3 length equals 11 residues. CDR1 MDHEN and CDR2 SYDVKM come from the germline V gene. In DNA form, the CDR3 reads TGCTGTACAGGGGCGGCCACTGAAGCTTTCTTT. Translation gives CCTGAATEAFF. The full variable domain, completed using reference TRBV28 and TRBJ1-1, is DVKVTQSSRYLVKRTGEKVFLECVQDMDHENMFWYRQDPGLGLRLIYFSYDVKMKEKGDIPEGYSVSREKKERFSLILESASTNQTSMYLCCTGAATEAFFGQGTRLTVV.

This sequence joins TRBV11-3 and TRBJ2-4; tentatively, D is TRBD2 (5 bases). CDR3 length equals 15 residues. Germline values: CDR1 SGHNT, CDR2 YENEEA. V was clipped by 4 bases and J by 2 bases, with 12 bases between them. This chain's CDR3 is CASSSSGGTKNIQYF. The CDR3 DNA is TGTGCCAGCAGCTCAAGTGGAGGAACCAAAAACATTCAGTACTTC.